Here is one T cell receptor (beta chain) with its context. Its specificity is not known. TCRdb re-called the 5' RACE reads with MiXCR, one entry per CDR3 protein. Of more than 150,000 distinct CDR3 sequences in the sample, around a sixth were seen once. This record belongs to a study of CD8 T cells in ankylosing spondylitis. Points from the study as a whole: The study looked at matched synovial fluid samples from ankylosing spondylitis patients. Disease-linked clones were reported to be significantly enriched there.

Material for sequencing was blood, either unsorted or a sorted T cell fraction (not recorded which). This sequence originates from a male donor aged 10-29 years with ankylosing spondylitis or in good health (not recorded which).

CDR3 DNA: TGTGCCTGGAGTGTAATCCGGGGCCACGAGCAGTACTTC. Translation gives CAWSVIRGHEQYF. This chain links TRBV30 with TRBJ2-7; D may be TRBD1 or TRBD2 (5 bases each). The CDR3 has 13 amino acids. Germline CDR1 reads GTSNPN; CDR2 reads SVGIG (reference sequence). The V gene lost 0 bases and the J gene lost 5 bases, with 11 bases spanning the gap.